These 8 T cell receptor beta chains share one sample of origin, sequenced in a study of shared clonotypes between healthy human individuals. Method: immunoSEQ multiplex PCR; TCRdb's copy keeps in-frame clones and lacks some. Of hundreds of thousands of clones in the sample, 90% to 97% were seen once. Positively selected for CCR7, the CD45RO-negative cells used as naive CD8 cells excluded terminally differentiated effector memory CD45RA+ cells. The sequenced sample consisted of naive CD8+ T cells sorted from blood. The receptors come from a woman aged 25 to 39 in good health.

The rearrangement uses TRBV28 and TRBJ1-1; D is possibly TRBD1 (5 bases). This CDR3 has 12 amino acids. V lost 7 bases and J lost 5, with 11 bases in between. In germline, CDR1 is MDHEN, CDR2 SYDVKM. This CDR3 reads CASNVGRTEAFF. CDR3 coding DNA: TGTGCCAGCAACGTGGGACGAACTGAAGCTTTCTTT.

The chain employs TRBV27 and TRBJ2-7, with a possible D match to TRBD1 (5 bases). The V gene lost 3 bases and the J gene lost 5 bases, with 14 bases spanning the gap. CDR1 and CDR2 (germline): MNHEY, SMNVEV (reference sequence). There are 14 residues in the CDR3. CDR3 DNA: TGTGCCAGCAGTTTCAGGCAGGGTAAGGACGAGCAGTACTTC. The encoded protein is CASSFRQGKDEQYF.

The rearrangement joins TRBV28 to TRBJ2-3, with 8 bases fitting TRBD1. Germline values: CDR1 MDHEN, CDR2 SYDVKM. V was clipped by 2 bases and J by 1 base; unmatched bases: 8. The CDR3 runs 17 residues. The CDR3 spells CASSLIGQGWGTDTQYF. The DNA of the CDR3 is TGTGCCAGCAGTTTAATTGGACAGGGTTGGGGCACAGATACGCAGTATTTT.

The DNA of the CDR3 is TGTGCCAGCAGTTATGGGTCCTACTATGGCTACACCTTC. This sequence encodes CASSYGSYYGYTF. The chain recombines TRBV27 with TRBJ1-2; no reliable D call. Between the trimmed V and J ends, which lost 4 bases and 3 bases, there was a span of 9 bases. This CDR3 contains 13 residues. Germline CDR1 MNHEY, CDR2 SMNVEV (reference sequence).

The chain uses TRBV4-1 and TRBJ2-1; D may correspond to TRBD1 or TRBD2 (5 bases each). The germline V gene has CDR1 MGHRA and CDR2 YSYEKL. V lost 2 bases to trimming and J lost 1 base, with 12 bases between them. The CDR3 spans 16 residues. This CDR3 is CASSQRDRPSYNEQFF. The CDR3 DNA sequence: TGCGCCAGCAGCCAAAGGGACCGACCGTCCTACAATGAGCAGTTCTTC.

This clone was observed a single time. V is TRBV6-5 and J is TRBJ2-1; D unresolved. The CDR3 runs 11 residues. V lost 4 bases and J 10 bases, leaving 8 bases between the germline ends. The V gene's germline CDR1 is MNHEY and CDR2 SVGAGI. CDR3 region: CASSFYSEQFF. The CDR3 bases are TGTGCCAGCAGTTTCTACTCGGAGCAGTTCTTC.

The chain links TRBV11-3 to TRBJ2-1; no definite D call. Germline CDR1 reads SGHNT; CDR2 reads YENEEA. Trimming removed 3 bases from V and 8 bases from J, with 17 bases in between. This CDR3 is built from 15 residues. As DNA, the CDR3 is TGTGCCAGCAGCTTTGGCTCCGTGGGGTTCGATGAGCAGTTCTTC. As protein: CASSFGSVGFDEQFF.

V usage is TRBV27 and J usage is TRBJ2-1; no reliable D call. The V gene lost 2 bases and the J gene lost 0 bases, with 11 bases spanning the gap. Germline V gene lookup returns CDR1 MNHEY and CDR2 SMNVEV (reference sequence). The CDR3 has 16 residues. Written as DNA, the CDR3 is TGTGCCAGCAGTTTAAACCTAGGGAACTCCTACAATGAGCAGTTCTTC. It translates to CASSLNLGNSYNEQFF.